This T cell receptor (beta chain) was found in a study of tumor and adjacent non-tumor tissue in lung cancer. Study context: The cohort had around twelve adenocarcinoma, a couple of squamous cell and 1 small cell patients. Study-wide results and limits: Tumor tissue had significantly higher TCR diversity than normal lung.

RNA was extracted from bulk tissue without any cell sorting. As regards this clonotype: Its target is not known. The missing conserved phenylalanine or tryptophan at the end of this CDR3 makes a read error likely.

The CDR3 consists of 15 residues. Germline assignment: CDR1 LGHNA and CDR2 YNFKEQ. Trimming shortened V by 1 base and J by 3 bases, and 9 bases separated the two germline ends. Three rounds of nested PCR, following a modified ARM-PCR protocol, produced the TCRbeta library. From the multiplex PCR reads, TCRdb called clonotypes with MiXCR, one entry per CDR3 protein. Of about 110,000 distinct CDR3 sequences listed, roughly 74% were seen once; the top ten hold roughly 35%. V is TRBV4-2 and J is TRBJ2-2; D is unclear. The TCR comes from a woman aged 60-75 years with non-small cell lung cancer. Sequences were obtained from lung tumor tissue. The CDR3 coding sequence is TGTGCCAGCAGCCAAGTGTTACAGCACACCGGGGAGCTGTTTTTA. Translation gives CASSQVLQHTGELFL.